These T cell receptor beta chains were read from a single sample in a study of T cell responses to AZD1222 COVID-19 vaccine. Clones were sequenced by immunoSEQ multiplex PCR, and TCRdb holds only the in-frame ones, with some missing. The data contain some 100,000 clones, about 89% of them singletons. The input for sequencing was peripheral blood, taken on day 0 of AZD1222 vaccination. These receptors came from an adult in good health. CDR3s include the opening cysteine and the closing phenylalanine or tryptophan. The D gene is left open where the match is weak. Clone size is shown for a subset of rows, as once, few, many or a class of expanded clone.

DNA: TGTGCCACCAGTGATGAGTTACAGATCTATGGCTACACCTTC
CDR3: CATSDELQIYGYTF
size: NA
J: TRBJ1-2
V: TRBV24-1
D: NA

DNA: TGTGCCAGCAGAGAAGGGGGGGCCTGGACTGAAGCTTTCTTT
CDR3: CASREGGAWTEAFF
size: NA
J: TRBJ1-1
V: TRBV2
D: NA

DNA: TGTGCCAGCAGTGAACAGGACAGGGCCGGCTACACCTTC
CDR3: CASSEQDRAGYTF
size: NA
J: TRBJ1-2
V: TRBV2
D: TRBD1

DNA: TGTGCAACAAGGGGGGGCTTAAATCAGCCCCAGCATTTT
CDR3: CATRGGLNQPQHF
size: NA
J: TRBJ1-5
V: TRBV12-3/TRBV12-4
D: NA

DNA: TGTGCCAGCGCCTCTTTGTCCGGGGAGCTGTTTTTT
CDR3: CASASLSGELFF
size: NA
J: TRBJ2-2
V: TRBV7-9
D: NA

DNA: TGCGCCAGCAGCTCTTATGGGGGGCTCTGGGTCTACACCTTC
CDR3: CASSSYGGLWVYTF
size: NA
J: TRBJ1-2
V: TRBV5-1
D: NA

DNA: TGTGCCAGCAGCTTGGGGGCCGGTCGGCCCCTCCACTTT
CDR3: CASSLGAGRPLHF
size: NA
J: TRBJ1-6
V: TRBV5-6
D: NA

DNA: TGCGCCAGCAGCTCTCGACAGGGGAACACTGAAGCTTTCTTT
CDR3: CASSSRQGNTEAFF
size: NA
J: TRBJ1-1
V: TRBV5-1
D: TRBD1

DNA: TGTGCCAGCAGCCCACAGGGGTATTATGGCTACACCTTC
CDR3: CASSPQGYYGYTF
size: NA
J: TRBJ1-2
V: TRBV5-4
D: TRBD1

DNA: TGTGCCAGCAGCTCCACTCTTGGCCTTCAAGAGACCCAGTACTTC
CDR3: CASSSTLGLQETQYF
size: NA
J: TRBJ2-5
V: TRBV7-9
D: NA

DNA: TGTGCCAGTAGTACCCGACAGGGCCCTGGACTGTTTTTT
CDR3: CASSTRQGPGLFF
size: NA
J: TRBJ1-4
V: TRBV19
D: TRBD1

DNA: TGCGCCAGCAGCTCGGGACAGCCTAACTATGGCTACACCTTC
CDR3: CASSSGQPNYGYTF
size: NA
J: TRBJ1-2
V: TRBV5-1
D: TRBD1

DNA: TGCGCCAGCAGGATAGCCGCAGGGACAGATACGCAGTATTTT
CDR3: CASRIAAGTDTQYF
size: NA
J: TRBJ2-3
V: TRBV10-2
D: NA

DNA: TGTGCCAGCAGCGTAGCTGGAGGGGCAGGCGTTGAAGCTTTCTTT
CDR3: CASSVAGGAGVEAFF
size: NA
J: TRBJ1-1
V: TRBV9
D: NA

DNA: TGTGCCAGCAGTTTACCGAGGACGGGAGATACGCAGTATTTT
CDR3: CASSLPRTGDTQYF
size: NA
J: TRBJ2-3
V: TRBV28
D: NA

DNA: TGTGCCATCAGTGTTTTGGGAGGGGAAAAACTGTTTTTT
CDR3: CAISVLGGEKLFF
size: NA
J: TRBJ1-4
V: TRBV10-3
D: NA

DNA: TGTGCCAGCAGTGACTCTGGTGACTCCTACAATGAGCAGTTCTTC
CDR3: CASSDSGDSYNEQFF
size: NA
J: TRBJ2-1
V: TRBV6-4
D: NA

DNA: TGTGCCAGCAGCTACTACAGGGAGGAGAATGAAAAACTGTTTTTT
CDR3: CASSYYREENEKLFF
size: NA
J: TRBJ1-4
V: TRBV11-3
D: NA

DNA: TGTGCCAGCAGACTGGCCGAGAACACCGGGGAGCTGTTTTTT
CDR3: CASRLAENTGELFF
size: NA
J: TRBJ2-2
V: TRBV7-7
D: NA

DNA: TGTGCCAGCAGCCAAGGGGCGTACGGCTACACCTTC
CDR3: CASSQGAYGYTF
size: NA
J: TRBJ1-2
V: TRBV3-1/TRBV3-2
D: NA

DNA: TGTGCCAGCAGCTTCTCGGGCCAATCACCCCTCCACTTT
CDR3: CASSFSGQSPLHF
size: NA
J: TRBJ1-6
V: TRBV7-3
D: NA

DNA: TGTGCCAGCAGTTATCTAGCGGGAGGAATAGAGCAGTACTTC
CDR3: CASSYLAGGIEQYF
size: NA
J: TRBJ2-7
V: TRBV6-5
D: TRBD2

DNA: TGTGCCACCAGTGTGGGCCGGTATCAGCCCCAGCATTTT
CDR3: CATSVGRYQPQHF
size: NA
J: TRBJ1-5
V: TRBV24-1
D: NA

DNA: TGTGCCAGCAGCTTTAAGCCCCCATTGCAGCAGTTCTTC
CDR3: CASSFKPPLQQFF
size: NA
J: TRBJ2-1
V: TRBV5-6
D: NA

DNA: TGTGCCAGCAGCTTAGACTCCCGGCGTACGCAGTATTTT
CDR3: CASSLDSRRTQYF
size: once
J: TRBJ2-3
V: TRBV7-8
D: NA

DNA: TGTGCCAGCAAAGCGGGGGGCACCGGGGAGCTGTTTTTT
CDR3: CASKAGGTGELFF
size: NA
J: TRBJ2-2
V: TRBV2
D: TRBD2

DNA: TGTGCCAGCAGCACCCTCTCCTACGAGCAGTACTTC
CDR3: CASSTLSYEQYF
size: NA
J: TRBJ2-7
V: TRBV11-2
D: NA

DNA: TGTGCCAGTAAACCGGGACGGCTGGCCACTGAAGCTTTCTTT
CDR3: CASKPGRLATEAFF
size: NA
J: TRBJ1-1
V: TRBV19
D: NA

DNA: TGTGCCAGCAGCTTCACAGGTCTTCAGCCCCAGCATTTT
CDR3: CASSFTGLQPQHF
size: NA
J: TRBJ1-5
V: TRBV7-2
D: NA

DNA: TGCGCCAGCAGCCAAGAAGCTGGGAACCCGCTAGCCAAAAACATTCAGTACTTC
CDR3: CASSQEAGNPLAKNIQYF
size: NA
J: TRBJ2-4
V: TRBV4-1
D: NA

DNA: TGTGCCAGTAGTGGAGAGACCTACAATGAGCAGTTCTTC
CDR3: CASSGETYNEQFF
size: NA
J: TRBJ2-1
V: TRBV19
D: NA

DNA: TGTGCCAGCAGCTCGTTCGCGGGCCAATCAACTAATGAAAAACTGTTTTTT
CDR3: CASSSFAGQSTNEKLFF
size: NA
J: TRBJ1-4
V: TRBV11-2
D: NA